This T cell receptor (beta chain) comes out of a study of immune heterogeneity within non-small cell lung tumors. Study background: Histology included several squamous cell carcinomas, approximately 10 non-squamous carcinomas and 1 unspecified tumor. General observations from the study: Individual patients' high-frequency T-cell receptor beta clonotypes were largely distinct from one another. The study found identical dominant CDR3 beta clonotypes recurring across tumor sites within a patient, alongside site-unique high-frequency clones.

The CDR3 is made up of 14 amino acids. The germline V and J ends were trimmed by 3 bases and 10 bases, with 13 bases remaining between them. This clonotype is labeled as large. Its target is unknown. Multiplex PCR relied on 32 V and 13 J primers to amplify TCR beta CDR3. TCRdb fed the multiplex PCR reads into MiXCR, producing one record per CDR3 protein. The table has about 20,000 distinct CDR3 sequences, 28% seen once. Samples each supplied 600 ng of bulk tumor genomic DNA as template. Biopsy collection occurred during surgery, with several far-apart biopsies per primary tumor. Surgery that was curative in intent was performed on patients with untreated, newly diagnosed non-small cell lung cancer.

Sequenced material: lung tumor tissue. This clonotype was sampled from a man between 35 and 55 years old with non-small cell lung cancer. The chain employs TRBV12-3 or TRBV12-4 and TRBJ1-6; D unclear. Written as DNA, the CDR3 is TGTGCCAGCAGTTTTGATGACATAGGATCACCCCTCCACTTT. Amino acids: CASSFDDIGSPLHF.